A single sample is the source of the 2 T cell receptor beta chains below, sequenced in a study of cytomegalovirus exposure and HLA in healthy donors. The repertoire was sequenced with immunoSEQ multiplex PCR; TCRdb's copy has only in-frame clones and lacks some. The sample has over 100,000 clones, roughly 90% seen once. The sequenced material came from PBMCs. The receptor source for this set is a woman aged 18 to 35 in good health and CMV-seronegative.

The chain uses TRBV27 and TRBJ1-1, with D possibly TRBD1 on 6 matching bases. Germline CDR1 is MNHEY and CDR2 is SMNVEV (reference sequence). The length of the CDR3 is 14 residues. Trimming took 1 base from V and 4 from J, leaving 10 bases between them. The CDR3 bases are TGTGCCAGCAGTTTATATACAGGGTCCACTGAAGCTTTCTTT. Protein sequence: CASSLYTGSTEAFF.

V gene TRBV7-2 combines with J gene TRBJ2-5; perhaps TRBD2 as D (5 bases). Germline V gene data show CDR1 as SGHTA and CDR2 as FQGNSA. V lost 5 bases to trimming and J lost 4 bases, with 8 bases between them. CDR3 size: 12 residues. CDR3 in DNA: TGTGCCAGCAGCCCGGGGTCAGAGACCCAGTACTTC. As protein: CASSPGSETQYF.